This paragraph covers one T cell receptor (beta chain) sequence. The antigen remains undetermined. Finnish infants who were healthy and having corrective surgery for congenital heart defects made up the donors. During surgery, about 0.5-1 mL peripheral blood was drawn from four of eight donors. Blood DNA came from all available leukocytes, not a fixed cell number. The data originate from a study of human thymus T cells. Study-wide points: Repertoires from thymus and blood appeared to show biased V and J gene usage.

V lost 0 bases, J lost 2 bases, and 0 bases lay in between. The CDR3 is made up of 11 amino acids. The table came from immunoSEQ multiplex PCR; TCRdb's copy has only in-frame clones and leaves some out. The table includes over 35,000 clones, 94% detected once. The receptor was derived from a boy in the first two years of life with a congenital heart defect but otherwise immunologically healthy. Source material: blood. The chain has TRBV5-7 and TRBJ2-7; D remains unclear. TRBV5-7 is an ORF for which the function is uncertain. The CDR3 spells CASSLAYEQYF. The CDR3, as DNA: TGTGCCAGCAGCTTGGCCTACGAGCAGTACTTC.